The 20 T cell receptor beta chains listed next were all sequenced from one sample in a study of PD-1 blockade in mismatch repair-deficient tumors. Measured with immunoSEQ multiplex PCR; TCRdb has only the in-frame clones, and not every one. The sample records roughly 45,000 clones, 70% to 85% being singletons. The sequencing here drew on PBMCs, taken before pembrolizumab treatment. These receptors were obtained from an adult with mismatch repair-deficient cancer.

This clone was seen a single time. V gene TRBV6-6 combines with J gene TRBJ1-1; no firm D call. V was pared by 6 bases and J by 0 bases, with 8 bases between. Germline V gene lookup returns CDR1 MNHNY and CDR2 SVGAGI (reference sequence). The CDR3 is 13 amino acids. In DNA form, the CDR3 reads TGTGCCAGCAGATACAGCATGAACACTGAAGCTTTCTTT. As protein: CASRYSMNTEAFF.

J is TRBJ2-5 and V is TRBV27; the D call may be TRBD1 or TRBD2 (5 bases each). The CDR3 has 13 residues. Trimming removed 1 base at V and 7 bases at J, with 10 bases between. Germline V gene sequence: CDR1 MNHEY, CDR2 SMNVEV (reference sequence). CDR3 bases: TGTGCCAGCAGTTTATACGTCGGGACGACCCAGTACTTC. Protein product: CASSLYVGTTQYF.

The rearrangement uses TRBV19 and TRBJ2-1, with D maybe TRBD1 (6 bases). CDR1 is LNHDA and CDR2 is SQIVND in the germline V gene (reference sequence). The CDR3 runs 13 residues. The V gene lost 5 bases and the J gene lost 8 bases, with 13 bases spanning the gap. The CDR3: CASSGGAGDEQFF. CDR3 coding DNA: TGTGCCAGTAGTGGGGGCGCGGGCGATGAGCAGTTCTTC. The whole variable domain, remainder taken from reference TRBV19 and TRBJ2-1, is DGGITQSPKYLFRKEGQNVTLSCEQNLNHDAMYWYRQDPGQGLRLIYYSQIVNDFQKGDIAEGYSVSREKKESFPLTVTSAQKNPTAFYLCASSGGAGDEQFFGPGTRLTVL.

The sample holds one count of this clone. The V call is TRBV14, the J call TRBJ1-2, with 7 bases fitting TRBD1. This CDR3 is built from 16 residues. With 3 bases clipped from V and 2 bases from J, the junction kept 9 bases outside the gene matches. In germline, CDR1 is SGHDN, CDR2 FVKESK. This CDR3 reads CASSHRTGTINYGYTF. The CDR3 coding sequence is TGTGCCAGCAGCCACCGGACAGGAACCATAAACTATGGCTACACCTTC.

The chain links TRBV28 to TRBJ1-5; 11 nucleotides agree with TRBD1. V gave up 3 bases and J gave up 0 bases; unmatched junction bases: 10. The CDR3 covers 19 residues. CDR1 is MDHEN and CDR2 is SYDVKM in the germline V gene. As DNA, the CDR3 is TGTGCCAGCAGTTTTACGGGACAGGGGGGAGCGGGTAGCAATCAGCCCCAGCATTTT. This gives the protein CASSFTGQGGAGSNQPQHF.

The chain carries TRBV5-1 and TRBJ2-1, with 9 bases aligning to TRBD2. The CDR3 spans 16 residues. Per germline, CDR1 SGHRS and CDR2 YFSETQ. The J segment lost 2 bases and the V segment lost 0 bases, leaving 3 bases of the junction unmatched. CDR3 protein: CASSLEAGGTYNEQFF. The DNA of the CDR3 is TGCGCCAGCAGCTTGGAAGCGGGAGGAACCTACAATGAGCAGTTCTTC.

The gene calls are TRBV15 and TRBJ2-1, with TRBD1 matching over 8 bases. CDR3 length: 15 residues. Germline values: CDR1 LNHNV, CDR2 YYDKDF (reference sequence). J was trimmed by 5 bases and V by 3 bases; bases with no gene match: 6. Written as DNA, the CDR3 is TGTGCCACCAGCAGCGGACAGGGAAAGGACAATGAGCAGTTCTTC. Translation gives CATSSGQGKDNEQFF.

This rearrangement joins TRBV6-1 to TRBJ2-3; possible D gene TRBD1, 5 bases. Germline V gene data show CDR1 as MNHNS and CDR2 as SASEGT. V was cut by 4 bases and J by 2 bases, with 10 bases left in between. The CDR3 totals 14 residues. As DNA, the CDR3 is TGTGCCAGCAGTGGCCGGACACCCACAGATACGCAGTATTTT. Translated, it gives CASSGRTPTDTQYF.

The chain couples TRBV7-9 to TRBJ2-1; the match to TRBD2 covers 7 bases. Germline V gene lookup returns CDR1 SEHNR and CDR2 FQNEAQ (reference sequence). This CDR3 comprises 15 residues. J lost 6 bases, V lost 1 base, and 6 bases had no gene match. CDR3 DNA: TGTGCCAGCAGCTTAGACTTTGGGGGGGGCAATGAGCAGTTCTTC. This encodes CASSLDFGGGNEQFF.

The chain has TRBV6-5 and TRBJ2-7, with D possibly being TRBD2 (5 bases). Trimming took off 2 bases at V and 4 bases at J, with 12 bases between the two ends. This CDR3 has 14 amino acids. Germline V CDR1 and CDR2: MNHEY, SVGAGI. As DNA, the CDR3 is TGTGCCAGCAGTTACGCGGGTGGGGTGTACGAGCAGTACTTC. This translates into CASSYAGGVYEQYF.

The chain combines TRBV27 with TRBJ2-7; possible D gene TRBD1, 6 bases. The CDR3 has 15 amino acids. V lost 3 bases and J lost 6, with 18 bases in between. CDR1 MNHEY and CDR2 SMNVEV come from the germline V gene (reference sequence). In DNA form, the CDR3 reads TGTGCCAGCAGTTTCGGGTCAGGGGCAGGTGGCGAGCAGTACTTC. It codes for CASSFGSGAGGEQYF.

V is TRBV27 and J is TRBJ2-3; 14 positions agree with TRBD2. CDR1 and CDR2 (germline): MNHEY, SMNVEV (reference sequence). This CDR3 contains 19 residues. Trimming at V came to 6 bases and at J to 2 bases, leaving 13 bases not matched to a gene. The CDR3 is CASSPTGGTSGSYTDTQYF. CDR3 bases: TGTGCCAGCAGCCCCACTGGCGGGACTAGCGGGAGCTACACAGATACGCAGTATTTT.

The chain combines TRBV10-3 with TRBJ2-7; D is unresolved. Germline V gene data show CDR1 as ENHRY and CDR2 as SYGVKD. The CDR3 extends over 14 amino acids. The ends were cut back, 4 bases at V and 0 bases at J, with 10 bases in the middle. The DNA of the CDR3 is TGTGCCATCAGTGGCAGCGTGAGCTCCTACGAGCAGTACTTC. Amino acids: CAISGSVSSYEQYF.

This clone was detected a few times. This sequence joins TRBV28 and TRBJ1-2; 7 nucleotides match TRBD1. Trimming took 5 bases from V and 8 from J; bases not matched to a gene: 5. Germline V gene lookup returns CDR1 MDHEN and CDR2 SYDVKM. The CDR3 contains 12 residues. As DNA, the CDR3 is TGTGCCAGCAGTGCGGGACAGCGGGGCTACACCTTC. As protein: CASSAGQRGYTF.

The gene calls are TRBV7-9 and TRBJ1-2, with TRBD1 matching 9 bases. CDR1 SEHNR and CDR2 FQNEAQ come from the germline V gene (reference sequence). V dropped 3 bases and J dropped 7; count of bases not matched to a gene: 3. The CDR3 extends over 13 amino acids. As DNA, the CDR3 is TGTGCCAGCAGCTTGGGACAGGGCAGTGGCTACACCTTC. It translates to CASSLGQGSGYTF.

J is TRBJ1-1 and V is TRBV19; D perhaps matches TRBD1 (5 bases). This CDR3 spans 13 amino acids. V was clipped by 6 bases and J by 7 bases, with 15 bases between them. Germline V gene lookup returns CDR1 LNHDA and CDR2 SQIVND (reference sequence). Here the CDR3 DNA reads TGTGCCAGTAGCCTACAGGACGCCCGTGAAGCTTTCTTT. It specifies CASSLQDAREAFF.

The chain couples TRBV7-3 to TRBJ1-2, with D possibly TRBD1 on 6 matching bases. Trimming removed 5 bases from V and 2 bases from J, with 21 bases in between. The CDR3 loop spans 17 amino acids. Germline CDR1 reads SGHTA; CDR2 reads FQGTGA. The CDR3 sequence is CASSLNPPGHQNYGYTF. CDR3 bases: TGTGCCAGCAGCCTGAACCCTCCGGGACACCAGAACTATGGCTACACCTTC. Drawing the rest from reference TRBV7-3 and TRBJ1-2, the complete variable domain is GAGVSQTPSNKVTEKGKYVELRCDPISGHTALYWYRQSLGQGPEFLIYFQGTGAADDSGLPNDRFFAVRPEGSVSTLKIQRTERGDSAVYLCASSLNPPGHQNYGYTFGSGTRLTVV.

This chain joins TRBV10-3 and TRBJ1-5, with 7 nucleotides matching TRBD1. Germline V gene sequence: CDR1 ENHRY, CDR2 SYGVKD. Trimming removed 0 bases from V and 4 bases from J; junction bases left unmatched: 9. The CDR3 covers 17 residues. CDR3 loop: CAISESGTRGLNQPQHF. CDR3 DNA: TGTGCCATCAGTGAGTCTGGGACAAGGGGGCTAAATCAGCCCCAGCATTTT.

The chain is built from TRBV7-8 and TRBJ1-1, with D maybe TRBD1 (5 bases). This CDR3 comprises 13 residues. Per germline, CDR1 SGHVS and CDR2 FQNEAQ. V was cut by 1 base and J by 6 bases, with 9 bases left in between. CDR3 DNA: TGTGCCAGCAGCTTAGAAGGGGCGTCTGAAGCTTTCTTT. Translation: CASSLEGASEAFF.

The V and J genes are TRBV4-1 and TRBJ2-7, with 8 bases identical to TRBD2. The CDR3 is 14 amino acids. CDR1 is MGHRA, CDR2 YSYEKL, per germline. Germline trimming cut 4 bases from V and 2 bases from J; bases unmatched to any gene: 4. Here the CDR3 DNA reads TGCGCCAGCAGCCTGCGGGAGGAGGCCTACGAGCAGTACTTC. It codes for CASSLREEAYEQYF.